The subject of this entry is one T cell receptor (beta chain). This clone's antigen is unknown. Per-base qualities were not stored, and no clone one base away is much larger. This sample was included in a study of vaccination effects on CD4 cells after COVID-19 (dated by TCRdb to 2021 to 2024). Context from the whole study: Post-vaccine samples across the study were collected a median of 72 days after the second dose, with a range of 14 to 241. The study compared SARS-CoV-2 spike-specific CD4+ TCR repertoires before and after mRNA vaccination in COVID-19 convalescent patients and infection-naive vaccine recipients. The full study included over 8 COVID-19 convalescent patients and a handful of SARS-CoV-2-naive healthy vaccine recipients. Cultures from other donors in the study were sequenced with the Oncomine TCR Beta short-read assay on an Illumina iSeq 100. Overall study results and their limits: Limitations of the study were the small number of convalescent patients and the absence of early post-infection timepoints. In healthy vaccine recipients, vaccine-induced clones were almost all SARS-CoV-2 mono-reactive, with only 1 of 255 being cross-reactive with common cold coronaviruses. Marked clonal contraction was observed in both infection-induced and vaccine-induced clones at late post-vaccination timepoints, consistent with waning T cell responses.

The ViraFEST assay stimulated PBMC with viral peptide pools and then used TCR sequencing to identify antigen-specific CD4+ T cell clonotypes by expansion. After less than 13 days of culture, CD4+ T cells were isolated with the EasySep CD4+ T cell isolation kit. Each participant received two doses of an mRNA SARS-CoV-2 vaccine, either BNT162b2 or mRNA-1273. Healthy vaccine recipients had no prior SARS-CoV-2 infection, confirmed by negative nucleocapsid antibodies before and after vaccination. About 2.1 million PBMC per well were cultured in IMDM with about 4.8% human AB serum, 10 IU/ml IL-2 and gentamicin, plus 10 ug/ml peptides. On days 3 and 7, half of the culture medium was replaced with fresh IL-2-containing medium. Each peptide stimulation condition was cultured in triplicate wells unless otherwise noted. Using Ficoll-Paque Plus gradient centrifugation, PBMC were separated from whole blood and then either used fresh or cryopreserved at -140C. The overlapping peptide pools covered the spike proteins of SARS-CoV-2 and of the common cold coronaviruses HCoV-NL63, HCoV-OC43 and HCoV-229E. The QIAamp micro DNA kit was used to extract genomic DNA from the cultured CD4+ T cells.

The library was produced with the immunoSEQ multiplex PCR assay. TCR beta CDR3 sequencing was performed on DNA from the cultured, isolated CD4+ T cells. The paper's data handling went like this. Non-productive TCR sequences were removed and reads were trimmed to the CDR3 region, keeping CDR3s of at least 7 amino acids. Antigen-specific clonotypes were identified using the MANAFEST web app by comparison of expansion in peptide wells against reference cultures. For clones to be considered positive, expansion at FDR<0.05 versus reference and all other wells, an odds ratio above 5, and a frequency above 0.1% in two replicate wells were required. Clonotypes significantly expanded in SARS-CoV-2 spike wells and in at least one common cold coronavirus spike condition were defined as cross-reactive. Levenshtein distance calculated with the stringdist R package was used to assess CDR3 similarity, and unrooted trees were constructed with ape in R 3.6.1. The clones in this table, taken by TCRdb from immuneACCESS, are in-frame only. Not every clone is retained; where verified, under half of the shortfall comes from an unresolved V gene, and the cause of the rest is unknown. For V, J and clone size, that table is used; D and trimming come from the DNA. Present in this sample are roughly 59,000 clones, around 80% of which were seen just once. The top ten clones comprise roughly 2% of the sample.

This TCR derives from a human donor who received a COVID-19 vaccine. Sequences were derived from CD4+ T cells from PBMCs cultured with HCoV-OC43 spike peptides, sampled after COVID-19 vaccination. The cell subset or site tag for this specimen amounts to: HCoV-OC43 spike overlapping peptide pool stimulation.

The DNA is as follows: TGCAGTGCCCGCGTGACCCGAGAAGCTTTCTTT. Protein translation: CSARVTREAFF. The sequence is built from TRBV20-1 and TRBJ1-1, with no confidently assigned D gene. Including cysteine and phenylalanine, the CDR3 has 11 amino acids. Of all the DNA, just the CDR3 is kept, 33 bases in frame from base 1. Per the germline V gene (reference sequence), DFQATT is the CDR1 and SNEGSKA is the CDR2. V is cut by 6 bases and J by 8 bases, and the space between the germline ends is 13 bases.